Below, one TCR beta chain is given with its context. Its antigen remains unidentified. Base qualities were left out, and no much larger clone turns up one base away. PBMCs were separated from peripheral blood, and TCR beta sequencing was performed on genomic DNA obtained from unsorted PBMCs. This entry comes from a study (dated by TCRdb to the early 2020s). What the authors observed across the whole study: According to the authors, more investigation is needed, including longitudinal sampling and evaluation of a control group.

Survey-level sequencing on the immunoSEQ platform was used to profile TCR beta chain repertoires. The authors processed their data as follows. CDR3 amino acid length spectratypes and V-J pairing frequencies were compared, and repertoire diversity was measured with the inverse Simpson index. TCR beta CDR3 sequences were matched against VDJdb to annotate clonotypes specific to SARS-CoV-2, CMV, influenza A and EBV. Not all clones reach the TCRdb copy of this immuneACCESS table, which keeps in-frame sequences only. Checked studies attribute under half of the gap to unresolved V genes and leave the rest unexplained. The D gene and trimming were derived from the DNA, and the V and J assignments and clone size from that table. This sample comprises around 50,000 clones, approximately 95% of them detected only once. About 11% of the sample comes from the top ten. Clipping removes 8 bases from V and 1 base from J, with 8 as the unmatched junction base count. The CDR3, from cysteine to phenylalanine, totals 15 residues. CDR3 DNA is the only sequence kept; it has 45 bases, read in frame from the first base. Taken from the germline V gene (reference sequence), the CDR1 and CDR2 loops are SEHNR and FQNEAQ.

The clonotype comes from a man aged 40-49 years with rheumatoid arthritis. This chain joins TRBV7-9 to TRBJ2-1; TRBD1 aligns with 7 central bases. The specimen sequenced was PBMCs. The DNA sequence follows: TGTGCCAGCTCACAGGGGCCATTATCCTACAATGAGCAGTTCTTC. It specifies CASSQGPLSYNEQFF.